This is a list of T cell receptor beta chains from one sample in a study of vaccination and CD4 T cells after COVID-19. TCRdb recomputed calls from the PCR reads with MiXCR, one row per CDR3 protein. Here the sample spans about 12,000 distinct CDR3 sequences, under 55% being singletons. These receptors' antigens are unknown. The sample taken for sequencing was CD4+ T cells from blood, cultured in vitro. Receptors originate from a human donor who had recovered from COVID-19. The CDR3 runs from the conserved cysteine through the conserved F or W. The order of the fields is J gene, clone size, D gene, CDR3 length, V gene, CDR3 protein, CDR3 DNA. A D gene is named only where the DNA matches it firmly. Expanded clones are given a class, and other clones once, few, many or no size at all.

J: TRBJ2-2; size: few; D: TRBD2; length: 19; V: TRBV19; CDR3: CASSILSGRIYSDTGELFF; DNA: TGTGCCAGTAGTATATTGAGCGGGAGGATTTATTCGGACACCGGGGAGCTGTTTTTT
J: TRBJ1-5; size: few; D: .; length: 12; V: TRBV7-3; CDR3: CASWNSNQPQHF; DNA: TGTGCCAGTTGGAATAGCAATCAGCCCCAGCATTTT
J: TRBJ1-5; size: few; D: TRBD1; length: 14; V: TRBV20-1; CDR3: CSAPSDRFHQPQHF; DNA: TGCAGTGCTCCCTCGGACAGGTTCCATCAGCCCCAGCATTTT
J: TRBJ2-2; size: .; D: .; length: 14; V: TRBV7-2; CDR3: CASSFDWGTGELFF; DNA: TGTGCCAGCAGCTTTGATTGGGGCACCGGGGAGCTGTTTTTT
J: TRBJ1-1; size: .; D: .; length: 15; V: TRBV18; CDR3: CASSPPSGRNTEAFF; DNA: TGTGCCAGCTCACCACCTTCGGGGCGGAACACTGAAGCTTTCTTT
J: TRBJ2-3; size: .; D: .; length: 12; V: TRBV6-1; CDR3: CASSRGTDTQYF; DNA: TGTGCCAGCAGTAGGGGCACAGATACGCAGTATTTT
J: TRBJ1-1; size: few; D: .; length: 13; V: TRBV15; CDR3: CATSTRVNTEAFF; DNA: TGTGCCACCAGCACCAGGGTAAATACTGAAGCTTTCTTT
J: TRBJ2-1; size: once; D: TRBD1; length: 16; V: TRBV10-3; CDR3: CAISESRGQGDGEQFF; DNA: TGTGCCATCAGTGAGTCGCGGGGACAGGGGGACGGTGAGCAGTTCTTC
J: TRBJ2-1; size: .; D: TRBD1; length: 15; V: TRBV10-3; CDR3: CAISLDRETKNEQFF; DNA: TGTGCCATCAGCTTGGACAGGGAAACTAAAAATGAGCAGTTCTTC
J: TRBJ1-1; size: .; D: .; length: 13; V: TRBV6-2/TRBV6-3; CDR3: CASSNTGISEAFF; DNA: TGTGCCAGCAGTAACACAGGGATTTCTGAAGCTTTCTTT
J: TRBJ2-1; size: once; D: .; length: 12; V: TRBV24-1; CDR3: CATGGLNNEQFF; DNA: TGTGCCACCGGTGGACTGAACAATGAGCAGTTCTTC
J: TRBJ2-3; size: medium-sized; D: .; length: 14; V: TRBV15; CDR3: CATSPRLVLDTQYF; DNA: TGTGCCACCAGCCCTCGACTAGTTCTTGATACGCAGTATTTT
J: TRBJ1-5; size: .; D: TRBD1; length: 14; V: TRBV2; CDR3: CASSEGQQNQPQHF; DNA: TGTGCCAGCAGTGAGGGACAGCAAAATCAGCCCCAGCATTTT
J: TRBJ2-4; size: .; D: .; length: 13; V: TRBV20-1; CDR3: CIASELAKNIQYF; DNA: TGCATAGCTAGCGAGTTAGCCAAAAACATTCAGTACTTC
J: TRBJ1-6; size: few; D: TRBD1; length: 15; V: TRBV6-1; CDR3: CASSEVWTGGGTLHF; DNA: TGTGCCAGCAGTGAAGTATGGACAGGGGGCGGCACCCTCCACTTT
J: TRBJ1-2; size: .; D: TRBD1; length: 14; V: TRBV20-1; CDR3: CSALLDRVWNGYTF; DNA: TGCAGTGCTTTACTCGACAGGGTCTGGAATGGCTACACCTTC
J: TRBJ2-7; size: few; D: TRBD2; length: 18; V: TRBV6-5; CDR3: CASSYSTGLAGGSYEQYF; DNA: TGTGCCAGCAGTTACTCGACGGGACTAGCGGGAGGCTCCTACGAGCAGTACTTC
J: TRBJ1-5; size: .; D: TRBD1; length: 19; V: TRBV6-2/TRBV6-3; CDR3: CASTLIPGQGAGGNQPQHF; DNA: TGTGCCAGCACCTTAATTCCGGGACAGGGGGCCGGAGGCAATCAGCCCCAGCATTTT
J: TRBJ2-5; size: .; D: .; length: 16; V: TRBV18; CDR3: CASSPAQAGVLETQYF; DNA: TGTGCCAGCTCACCAGCTCAGGCAGGGGTACTGGAGACCCAGTACTTC
J: TRBJ1-4; size: .; D: TRBD1; length: 14; V: TRBV20-1; CDR3: CSARRQGTNEKLFF; DNA: TGCAGTGCTAGAAGACAGGGGACTAATGAAAAACTGTTTTTT
J: TRBJ2-5; size: .; D: TRBD2; length: 13; V: TRBV20-1; CDR3: CSGGRDPQETQYF; DNA: TGCTCGGGGGGGAGGGACCCACAAGAGACCCAGTACTTC
J: TRBJ1-1; size: .; D: .; length: 14; V: TRBV19; CDR3: CASKIATMNTEAFF; DNA: TGTGCCAGTAAAATTGCTACTATGAACACTGAAGCTTTCTTT
J: TRBJ2-2; size: .; D: TRBD2; length: 16; V: TRBV7-3; CDR3: CASSLTPSGRTGELFF; DNA: TGTGCCAGCAGCTTAACTCCTAGCGGGAGGACCGGGGAGCTGTTTTTT
J: TRBJ2-7; size: .; D: .; length: 13; V: TRBV28; CDR3: CASSLPGGYEQYF; DNA: TGTGCCAGCAGTTTGCCGGGCGGCTACGAGCAGTACTTC
J: TRBJ1-5; size: .; D: TRBD1; length: 14; V: TRBV6-1; CDR3: CATSDREGNQPQHF; DNA: TGTGCCACCTCGGACAGGGAGGGCAATCAGCCCCAGCATTTT
J: TRBJ1-5; size: few; D: .; length: 9; V: TRBV20-1; CDR3: CSARSRLDF; DNA: TGCAGTGCTAGAAGCCGCCTGGATTTT
J: TRBJ2-3; size: .; D: TRBD2; length: 15; V: TRBV7-3; CDR3: CASSQSGSFADTQYF; DNA: TGTGCCAGCAGCCAAAGCGGGAGTTTCGCAGATACGCAGTATTTT
J: TRBJ2-5; size: once; D: .; length: 15; V: TRBV4-1; CDR3: CASLAGQENQETQYF; DNA: TGCGCCAGCTTAGCGGGACAGGAAAATCAAGAGACCCAGTACTTC
J: TRBJ2-7; size: .; D: .; length: 14; V: TRBV6-5; CDR3: CASSYPGASYEQYF; DNA: TGTGCCAGCAGTTACCCGGGGGCAAGCTACGAGCAGTACTTC
J: TRBJ1-1; size: .; D: TRBD1; length: 14; V: TRBV4-1; CDR3: CASSQVGQGGGAFF; DNA: TGCGCCAGCAGCCAAGTGGGACAGGGCGGAGGGGCTTTCTTT
J: TRBJ2-1; size: .; D: TRBD2; length: 18; V: TRBV7-2; CDR3: CASSSPLAGASSYNEQFF; DNA: TGTGCCAGCAGCTCCCCACTAGCGGGGGCGAGCTCCTACAATGAGCAGTTCTTC
J: TRBJ2-1; size: once; D: .; length: 16; V: TRBV20-1; CDR3: CSASGVAGGTNNEQLF; DNA: .
J: TRBJ1-2; size: .; D: .; length: 15; V: TRBV6-4; CDR3: CASSEHGDNDYGYTF; DNA: TGTGCCAGCAGTGAACACGGGGATAACGACTATGGCTACACCTTC
J: TRBJ2-3; size: .; D: .; length: 13; V: TRBV6-1; CDR3: CATQGGNTDTQYF; DNA: TGTGCCACACAGGGAGGGAACACAGATACGCAGTATTTT
J: TRBJ2-1; size: .; D: .; length: 16; V: TRBV20-1; CDR3: CSARDPPQGAYNEQFF; DNA: TGCAGTGCTAGAGACCCCCCACAAGGGGCCTACAATGAGCAGTTCTTC
J: TRBJ1-5; size: .; D: TRBD1; length: 14; V: TRBV2; CDR3: CASSAGQPNQPQHF; DNA: TGTGCCAGCAGCGCGGGACAGCCGAATCAGCCCCAGCATTTT
J: TRBJ2-7; size: few; D: TRBD2; length: 13; V: TRBV12-3/TRBV12-4; CDR3: CASRGLAGGEQYF; DNA: TGTGCCAGCAGAGGACTAGCGGGAGGCGAGCAGTACTTC
J: TRBJ2-1; size: .; D: .; length: 16; V: TRBV30; CDR3: CAWKPPLVEVDNEQFF; DNA: TGTGCCTGGAAGCCCCCACTGGTGGAGGTTGACAATGAGCAGTTCTTC
J: TRBJ1-5; size: few; D: .; length: 15; V: TRBV19; CDR3: CASSIAGSGNQPQHF; DNA: TGTGCCAGTAGTATAGCCGGGTCGGGCAATCAGCCCCAGCATTTT
J: TRBJ1-2; size: few; D: TRBD1; length: 12; V: TRBV6-1; CDR3: CASSKTGHGYTF; DNA: TGTGCCAGCAGTAAGACAGGGCATGGCTACACCTTC